A single sample gave rise to the 30 T cell receptor beta chains below, sequenced in a study of T cell responses to AZD1222 COVID-19 vaccine. Here immunoSEQ multiplex PCR was the method, and the copy in TCRdb shows in-frame clones only, minus some. The sample holds around 99,000 clones, approximately 89% seen once. The sample consisted of peripheral blood, taken on day 0 of AZD1222 vaccination. These receptor sequences come from an adult in good health.

V usage is TRBV27 and J usage is TRBJ2-2; TRBD2 matches 8 bases. CDR1 is MNHEY, CDR2 SMNVEV, per germline (reference sequence). Trimming removed 10 bases from V and 4 bases from J; junction bases left unmatched: 20. The CDR3 contains 18 residues. The CDR3 reads CATGRQRGPNVGTGELFF. CDR3 DNA: TGTGCCACCGGCCGTCAGCGGGGGCCCAATGTTGGCACCGGGGAGCTGTTTTTT.

This rearrangement joins TRBV9 to TRBJ1-1, with 8 bases matching TRBD1. V gave up 4 bases and J gave up 0 bases; unmatched junction bases: 5. There are 15 residues in the CDR3. CDR1 SGDLS and CDR2 YYNGEE come from the germline V gene. The CDR3 nucleotides read TGTGCCAGCAGCCCGACGACAGGGGTGAACACTGAAGCTTTCTTT. Its translation is CASSPTTGVNTEAFF. Supplemented by reference TRBV9 and TRBJ1-1, the full variable domain reads DSGVTQTPKHLITATGQRVTLRCSPRSGDLSVYWYQQSLDQGLQFLIQYYNGEERAKGNILERFSAQQFPDLHSELNLSSLELGDSALYFCASSPTTGVNTEAFFGQGTRLTVV.

The gene calls are TRBV18 and TRBJ2-7; 7 nucleotides agree with TRBD1. V gave up 7 bases and J gave up 5 bases; unmatched junction bases: 8. Germline V CDR1 and CDR2: KGHSH, LQKENI. The CDR3 has 13 amino acids. CDR3 protein: CASFPQGGHEQYF. In nucleotides, the CDR3 is TGTGCCAGCTTCCCCCAAGGGGGCCACGAGCAGTACTTC.

A note on this clone: Other nucleotide sequences from this sample produce the same CDR3. The chain employs TRBV19 and TRBJ1-5; the D gene is possibly TRBD1 (5 bases). V shed 6 bases and J shed 7 bases, with 10 bases lying between them. From germline, CDR1 is LNHDA and CDR2 SQIVND (reference sequence). The CDR3 loop spans 12 amino acids. The CDR3 protein is CASSVGVQPQHF. The CDR3 DNA follows: TGTGCCAGTAGCGTAGGGGTGCAGCCCCAGCATTTT.

V usage is TRBV5-4 and J usage is TRBJ2-1, with 12 bases lining up with TRBD2. Germline V gene lookup returns CDR1 SGHNT and CDR2 YYREEE (reference sequence). Unmatched junction bases numbered 4, after V lost 4 bases and J lost 2 bases. The CDR3 is 16 amino acids. CDR3 in DNA: TGTGCCAGCAGCATACCTAGCGGGGGGGCCTACAATGAGCAGTTCTTC. It yields the protein CASSIPSGGAYNEQFF. The whole variable domain, remainder taken from reference TRBV5-4 and TRBJ2-1, is ETGVTQSPTHLIKTRGQQVTLRCSSQSGHNTVSWYQQALGQGPQFIFQYYREEENGRGNFPPRFSGLQFPNYSSELNVNALELDDSALYLCASSIPSGGAYNEQFFGPGTRLTVL.

This clone was detected once. This chain joins TRBV4-2 and TRBJ1-2, with 7 bases matching TRBD1. Losses at the gene ends were 2 bases for V and 4 bases for J; bases not matched to a gene: 10. CDR3 length equals 16 residues. Germline V gene lookup returns CDR1 LGHNA and CDR2 YNFKEQ. The CDR3 region is CASSQTLRQGLYGYTF. CDR3 bases: TGTGCCAGCAGCCAAACTCTCCGACAGGGACTCTATGGCTACACCTTC.

This clone was recorded only once. V gene TRBV5-1 combines with J gene TRBJ1-6, with D perhaps matching TRBD1 (6 bases). Trimming removed 2 bases at V and 3 bases at J, with 9 bases between. Germline V gene data show CDR1 as SGHRS and CDR2 as YFSETQ. This CDR3 comprises 15 residues. The CDR3 protein is CASSFGQIYNSPLHF. The DNA of the CDR3 is TGCGCCAGCAGCTTTGGACAGATCTATAATTCACCCCTCCACTTT.

For the CDR3, the DNA is TGTGCCAGCAGTGAAGCGGGGGGCGAGCAGTACTTC. This sequence encodes CASSEAGGEQYF. J is TRBJ2-7 and V is TRBV2, with a weak D call TRBD2 (6 bases). The V and J ends lost 0 bases and 6 bases respectively, with 6 bases between them. The germline V gene has CDR1 SNHLY and CDR2 FYNNEI. The CDR3 is made up of 12 amino acids.

This chain joins TRBV29-1 and TRBJ1-2; D remains unclear. V shed 6 bases and J shed 9 bases, with 11 bases lying between them. The CDR3 is 10 amino acids. CDR1 SQVTM and CDR2 ANQGSEA come from the germline V gene. The CDR3: CSVTSASYTF. The CDR3 DNA reads TGCAGCGTAACGTCTGCCAGCTACACCTTC.

The J gene is TRBJ1-2, the V gene TRBV20-1; D uncertain. In germline, CDR1 is DFQATT, CDR2 SNEGSKA (reference sequence). CDR3 length equals 11 residues. CDR3 region: CTPRAPDGYTF. The CDR3 DNA reads TGCACCCCCCGGGCCCCCGACGGCTACACCTTC.

The CDR3 protein is CASSLTGGMGNEKLFF. Here the CDR3 DNA reads TGTGCCAGCAGCTTGACAGGGGGTATGGGAAATGAAAAACTGTTTTTT. The V and J genes are TRBV5-5 and TRBJ1-4, with 8 bases aligning to TRBD1. The CDR3 contains 16 residues. CDR1 and CDR2 from the germline V gene are SGHKS and YYEKEE (reference sequence). The J segment lost 5 bases and the V segment lost 1 base, leaving 7 bases of the junction unmatched.

V gene TRBV12-3 or TRBV12-4 combines with J gene TRBJ1-4; D gene unclear. This CDR3 region has 13 residues. Trimming removed 0 bases at V and 15 bases at J, with 14 bases between. The CDR3 nucleotides are TGTGCCAGCAGTTTAGCGCGTACGGGAACGGTGTTTTTT. Translated: CASSLARTGTVFF.

This clone was counted a few times. J is TRBJ2-2 and V is TRBV6-2 or TRBV6-3; D unresolved. Germline CDR1 is MNHEY and CDR2 is SVGEGT. With 2 bases removed from V and 3 bases from J, the gap between germline ends came to 4 bases. CDR3 size: 13 residues. CDR3 protein: CASSYLDTGELFF. CDR3 DNA: TGTGCCAGCAGTTACCTGGACACCGGGGAGCTGTTTTTT.

The chain carries TRBV27 and TRBJ2-1; D remains unclear. The V end was cut by 5 bases, the J end by 9 bases, with 14 bases between. Per the germline V gene, CDR1 is MNHEY and CDR2 is SMNVEV (reference sequence). The CDR3 is made up of 13 amino acids. The CDR3: CASSLGLVGEQFF. Here the CDR3 DNA reads TGTGCCAGCAGTCTCGGCCTGGTAGGTGAGCAGTTCTTC.

This chain uses TRBV27 with TRBJ1-1; 9 positions agree with TRBD1. This CDR3 is 14 amino acids long. The V and J ends lost 5 bases and 3 bases, in that order; junction bases with no gene match: 4. The germline gives CDR1 MNHEY, CDR2 SMNVEV (reference sequence). CDR3 DNA: TGTGCCAGCAGTCGGGACAGGGTAGACACTGAAGCTTTCTTT. Translating gives CASSRDRVDTEAFF.

The gene calls are TRBV7-2 and TRBJ2-7; 9 bases line up with TRBD2. This CDR3 has 15 amino acids. With V trimmed by 1 base and J by 6 bases, 7 bases remained unmatched. Germline V gene lookup returns CDR1 SGHTA and CDR2 FQGNSA. In nucleotides, the CDR3 is TGTGCCAGCAGCTTAGGGGCGGGGGGGCCCCGCGAGCAGTACTTC. Residues: CASSLGAGGPREQYF.

The rearrangement links TRBV5-5 to TRBJ1-6; D is undetermined. Between the trimmed V and J ends, which lost 7 bases and 4 bases, there was a span of 9 bases. CDR1 and CDR2 (germline): SGHKS, YYEKEE (reference sequence). This CDR3 comprises 13 residues. This CDR3 reads CASRRDYNSPLHF. DNA for the CDR3: TGTGCCAGCCGCCGGGATTATAATTCACCCCTCCACTTT.

The chain is built from TRBV7-3 and TRBJ2-5; weak D call: TRBD2 (6 bases). The germline CDR1 and CDR2 sequences are SGHTA and FQGTGA. V was cut by 2 bases and J by 4 bases, with 14 bases left in between. This CDR3 region has 15 residues. The CDR3 is CASSLRPSESETQYF. CDR3 coding DNA: TGTGCCAGCAGCTTACGGCCTAGCGAATCAGAGACCCAGTACTTC.

The rearrangement links TRBV5-1 to TRBJ2-7; 8 nucleotides line up with TRBD1. Unmatched junction bases numbered 11, after V lost 4 bases and J lost 2 bases. The CDR3 sequence is 16 residues long. Germline loops: CDR1 SGHRS, CDR2 YFSETQ. The DNA of the CDR3 is TGCGCCAGCAGCCCATACCAGGGGGCTTTGACCTACGAGCAGTACTTC. Translated: CASSPYQGALTYEQYF.

The chain links TRBV3-1 (or the pseudogene TRBV3-2) to TRBJ1-2; D is perhaps TRBD1 (6 bases). With 5 bases removed from V and 7 bases from J, the gap between germline ends came to 17 bases. The CDR3 runs to 14 residues. Germline values: CDR1 LGHDT, CDR2 YNNKEL (reference sequence). The CDR3 sequence is CASSSIRGPGGYTF. CDR3 DNA: TGTGCCAGCAGCTCAATCCGGGGGCCGGGTGGCTACACCTTC.

The V call is TRBV12-3 or TRBV12-4, the J call TRBJ1-3; maybe TRBD1 (6 bases). Trimming shortened V by 3 bases and J by 7 bases, and 10 bases separated the two germline ends. The CDR3 contains 13 residues. The CDR3 spells CASSFQGPNTIYF. Written as DNA, the CDR3 is TGTGCCAGCAGTTTCCAGGGGCCCAACACCATATATTTT.

CDR3 bases: TGCGCCAGCAGCCAAGACACAGGGGGTTTCTCCTACGAGCAGTACTTC. This sequence encodes CASSQDTGGFSYEQYF. The rearrangement uses TRBV4-1 and TRBJ2-7; 8 positions agree with TRBD1. Germline trimming cut 0 bases from V and 0 bases from J; bases unmatched to any gene: 4. This CDR3 is 16 amino acids long. Germline CDR1 is MGHRA and CDR2 is YSYEKL.

V usage is TRBV6-5 and J usage is TRBJ1-6, with TRBD1 matching 7 bases. This CDR3 is built from 15 residues. Germline CDR1 reads MNHEY; CDR2 reads SVGAGI. V lost 6 bases and J lost 3; bases outside the gene matches: 5. Here the CDR3 reads CASSPGQLYNSPLHF. The CDR3 DNA reads as TGTGCCAGCAGCCCGGGACAGCTCTATAATTCACCCCTCCACTTT.

The sample holds one count of this clone. V gene TRBV29-1 combines with J gene TRBJ2-3, with a tentative D call TRBD2 (6 bases). This CDR3 has 13 amino acids. Trimming removed 5 bases at V and 0 bases at J, with 9 bases between. Germline V gene sequence: CDR1 SQVTM, CDR2 ANQGSEA. The CDR3 sequence is CSVYGGSTDTQYF. The CDR3 DNA reads TGCAGCGTTTACGGGGGTAGCACAGATACGCAGTATTTT.

This sequence joins TRBV3-1 (or the pseudogene TRBV3-2) and TRBJ1-5, with 9 bases fitting TRBD1. J gave up 7 bases and V 4 bases, and 11 bases lay outside the gene matches. The CDR3 totals 16 residues. CDR1 LGHDT and CDR2 YNNKEL come from the germline V gene (reference sequence). The CDR3 protein is CASSLGTGRLGQPQHF. CDR3 bases: TGTGCCAGCAGCCTGGGGACAGGGCGGCTAGGGCAGCCCCAGCATTTT.

The V gene is TRBV7-8, the J gene TRBJ1-1, with TRBD1 matching over 9 bases. V gave up 5 bases and J gave up 3 bases; unmatched junction bases: 4. The length of the CDR3 is 14 residues. The germline V gene has CDR1 SGHVS and CDR2 FQNEAQ. The CDR3 DNA reads as TGTGCCAGCAGCCCCGACAGGGGGTACACTGAAGCTTTCTTT. Protein: CASSPDRGYTEAFF.

This clone was counted a single time. The gene calls are TRBV5-1 and TRBJ1-2; 8 positions agree with TRBD1. The CDR3 runs 14 residues. The V gene's germline CDR1 is SGHRS and CDR2 YFSETQ. J lost 2 bases, V lost 2 bases, and 2 bases had no gene match. The CDR3 DNA reads as TGCGCCAGCAGCTTACAGGGGGAAAACTATGGCTACACCTTC. This sequence encodes CASSLQGENYGYTF.

The chain uses TRBV6-4 and TRBJ1-1; D call uncertain. The CDR3 is 14 residues long. Germline loops: CDR1 MRHNA, CDR2 SNTAGT. Trimming cost V 2 bases and J 4 bases, with 11 bases left between them. The CDR3 region is CASSDEASSTEAFF. The DNA of the CDR3 is TGTGCCAGCAGTGACGAAGCCAGCTCCACTGAAGCTTTCTTT.

The chain links TRBV9 to TRBJ2-5, with 10 nucleotides matching TRBD2. Germline loops: CDR1 SGDLS, CDR2 YYNGEE. This CDR3 comprises 17 residues. V lost 3 bases to trimming and J lost 5 bases; unmatched junction nucleotides: 13. Here the CDR3 reads CASSAEGLAGELETQYF. The DNA of the CDR3 is TGTGCCAGCAGCGCAGAAGGGCTAGCGGGGGAGTTGGAGACCCAGTACTTC.

The V gene is TRBV5-5, the J gene TRBJ2-7; TRBD2 might be the D (6 bases). The CDR3 spans 15 residues. Germline V lookup: CDR1 SGHKS, CDR2 YYEKEE (reference sequence). The V gene lost 5 bases and the J gene lost 6 bases, with 21 bases spanning the gap. As DNA, the CDR3 is TGTGCCAGCAGTTCCCGCGGGGTGCTGGCCTCCGAGCAGTACTTC. It specifies CASSSRGVLASEQYF.